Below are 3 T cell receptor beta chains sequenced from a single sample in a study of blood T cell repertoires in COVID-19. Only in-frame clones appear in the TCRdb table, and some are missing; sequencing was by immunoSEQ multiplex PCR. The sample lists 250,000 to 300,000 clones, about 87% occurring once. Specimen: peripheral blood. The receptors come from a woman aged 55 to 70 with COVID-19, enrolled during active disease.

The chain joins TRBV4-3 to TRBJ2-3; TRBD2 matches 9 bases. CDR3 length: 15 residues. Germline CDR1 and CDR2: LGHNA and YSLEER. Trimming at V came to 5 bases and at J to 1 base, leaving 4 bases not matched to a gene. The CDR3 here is CASSKTSGGTDTQYF. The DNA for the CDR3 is TGCGCCAGCAGCAAGACTAGCGGCGGCACAGATACGCAGTATTTT.

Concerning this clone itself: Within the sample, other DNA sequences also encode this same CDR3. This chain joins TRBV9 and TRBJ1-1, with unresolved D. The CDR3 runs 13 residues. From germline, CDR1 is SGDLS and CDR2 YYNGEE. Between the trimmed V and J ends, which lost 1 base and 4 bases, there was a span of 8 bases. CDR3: CASSVKGGTEAFF. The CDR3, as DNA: TGTGCCAGCAGCGTAAAGGGAGGCACTGAAGCTTTCTTT.

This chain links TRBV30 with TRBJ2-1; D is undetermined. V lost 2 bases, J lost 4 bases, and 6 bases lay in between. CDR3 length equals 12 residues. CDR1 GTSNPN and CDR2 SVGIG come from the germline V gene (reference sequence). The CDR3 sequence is CAWSKLYNEQFF. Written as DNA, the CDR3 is TGTGCCTGGAGTAAGCTATACAATGAGCAGTTCTTC. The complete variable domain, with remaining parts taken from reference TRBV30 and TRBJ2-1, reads SQTIHQWPATLVQPVGSPLSLECTVEGTSNPNLYWYRQAAGRGLQLLFYSVGIGQISSEVPQNLSASRPQDRQFILSSKKLLLSDSGFYLCAWSKLYNEQFFGPGTRLTVL.